This T cell receptor beta chain was obtained from a study of T cells in Graves' hyperthyroidism and ophthalmopathy. Across the study: Prior to any treatment, at the point of initial diagnosis, peripheral blood was collected.

Template material for amplifying TCR beta CDR3 regions consisted of RNA transcripts. During a first-round RT-PCR of the TCR CDR3, the HTBI primer set was used. TCRdb independently ran MiXCR on the multiplex PCR reads; one entry per CDR3 protein. This repertoire shows roughly 710,000 distinct CDR3 sequences, 35% found once; its top ten account for about a third. The CDR3 has 12 amino acids. The germline CDR1 and CDR2 sequences are DFQATT and SNEGSKA (reference sequence). General study findings and limits: For ophthalmopathy, model prediction preceded onset by a median about 6 months. Most clonotypes expanded in the thyroid (above 0.001) were also present in blood.

The study based diagnoses on clinical symptoms, serum thyroxine and TRAb, thyroid ultrasound and orbital computed tomography. This clonotype was seen ten or more times. Its antigen is as yet unknown. The TCR originated in a woman aged 40 to 50 with Graves' hyperthyroidism. The specimen sequenced was blood. The chain links TRBV20-1 to TRBJ1-2, with 8 positions matching TRBD1. The CDR3 coding sequence is TGCTTATTTACAGGGGGGCACTATGGCTACACCTTC. Translating it yields CLFTGGHYGYTF.